This T cell receptor (beta chain) stems from a study of cytomegalovirus exposure and HLA in healthy donors (dated by TCRdb to 2015 to 2018). Background for the entire study: In an earlier analysis of under 750 of the donors, 276 Gb of sequence data and roughly 100 million unique TCR beta sequences from 180 million or so T cells were reported. Roughly 300 gigabases of sequencing data and tens of millions of unique TCR sequences were included in an early release covering 500 to 750 HLA-typed donors. Of the 350 to 450 genotyped donors, 81% were placed in the genetic ancestry cluster associated with self-reported Caucasian donors. The study aimed to test whether cataloging public T cell receptors could reveal signatures of past pathogen exposure. Using immunosequencing, the study profiled T cell repertoires from some 670 subjects and related those repertoires to cytomegalovirus serostatus. A separate validation cohort of roughly 120 different subjects was used in addition to the 666-subject first cohort. The study combined high-throughput TCR immunosequencing, statistical association of individual TCRs with disease status, and machine learning to predict cytomegalovirus infection status. A later analysis re-analyzed previously published TCR beta repertoires from 500 to 700 donors and added high-resolution HLA genotyping to study TCR occurrence patterns. Rather than using new phenotypic data, the later analysis identified candidate immune exposures from TCR beta sequences and from how often those sequences occurred across donors. An earlier analysis of some 500 of the donors used high-throughput TCR beta sequencing to judge whether each TCR beta V gene segment behaved as functional or pseudogenic. Donor age, sex, ethnicity and CMV serostatus were compiled together with the repertoire data. A later genetic analysis took genome-wide SNP genotypes for about 55% of the roughly 670 donors and used that subset as a discovery cohort. All discovery cohort repertoires had been generated using a single sequencing platform. Class I and class II HLA loci were covered by the typing at four-digit resolution. The number of donors typed differed by locus, with about 620-630 for A, B, C, DRB1 and DQB1, more than 500 for DQA1, 600 to 610 for DPA1, and 472 for DPB1. Because of strong linkage in the cohort, a few DR-DQ haplotypes were treated as single units for association and clustering. On average, around 240,000 unique TCR beta nucleotide sequences were sequenced per donor among roughly 430 genotyped donors of the cohort, with roughly 19% of those sequences being non-productive. Results and caveats for the whole study, not just this receptor: In a later analysis, HLA-associated TCR beta chains showed more clonal expansion and lower generation probabilities than non-associated chains that were equally common. Because some donors lacked HLA typing at each locus, the association tests relied only on the typed subset. A later analysis found that most CMV-associated TCR beta chains appeared HLA-restricted, with HLA associations seemingly driven largely by CMV exposure. When HLA alleles, especially DR and DQ, strongly co-occurred, TCR associations were difficult to assign to individual alleles. The classifier was reported to diagnose cytomegalovirus status with high specificity and sensitivity in both the original and validation cohorts. A further reported finding was that TCR beta sequences accurately predicted the HLA-A and HLA-B alleles for most subjects in the first cohort. The sequencing pipeline was judged likely to have produced a cluster of highly shared sequence variants as a technical artifact. The only immune exposure information available for the cohort was CMV serostatus. Because counts were too low, some 17 rarely observed V segments, including chromosome 9 orphons, were left out of the earlier analysis of roughly 600 of the donors. At a false discovery rate of 0.05, a later analysis linked 16,951 TCR beta sequences to specific HLA alleles. In an earlier analysis of approximately 590 of the donors, most TCR beta V segments appeared in productive rearrangements about 87% or about 30% of the time, broadly matching IMGT annotations. Some IMGT-functional V segments, including TRBV6-2 and TRBV6-3, could not be told apart with the 87-base-pair reads, so those segments were excluded. The authors suggested that the approach could potentially be generalized to other disease states and immunological phenotypes. Correlated functional status among segregating V segments might reflect linkage disequilibrium, but an unknown experimental factor could not be ruled out. A later genetic analysis reported fewer N-insertions in productive TCRs among donors in an Asian-associated ancestry cluster than the roughly 700-donor mean. In a later genetic analysis, a missense DCLRE1C variant was associated with V-gene and J-gene trimming of TCR beta chains, and the association was replicated in an independent cohort. According to a later analysis, TCR association rates differed among HLA loci, with DRB1 alleles showing the most associated TCRs and HLA-C alleles showing the fewest. Sequencing depth was assumed to be roughly uniform across donors in the presence/absence analyses, though that assumption may not hold. According to a later analysis, parvovirus B19, influenza, CMV and Epstein-Barr virus appeared linked to several top co-occurrence clusters. Across donors, most TCR sequences were observed very rarely, whereas some public TCRs were present in many individuals. In the study, approximately 160 TCR beta chains were listed as associated with cytomegalovirus. The cohort was sequenced for TCR beta chains only, and without alpha or paired-chain data the features that could be detected were limited. In vitro tests confirmed that three of the cytomegalovirus-associated TCR beta chains recognize cytomegalovirus antigens.

Details on this clone: Which antigen it targets is not known.

Libraries came from the immunoSEQ multiplex PCR assay. The multiplex PCR relied on a mix of 60 forward primers for TCR Vbeta segments and 13 reverse primers for TCR Jbeta segments. Amplification of the CDR3 region of rearranged TCR beta genes was performed with a multiplex PCR assay on genomic DNA. Amplified TCR beta libraries were sequenced as 87-base-pair reads on the Illumina HiSeq System. On the study's bioinformatics: A later analysis counted about 80 million unique TCR beta chains across the 650 to 800 repertoires, and roughly 10 million of these chains were shared by at least two donors. Raw reads were error-corrected and collapsed into unique sequences with a nearest-neighbor algorithm that merged closely related sequences to remove PCR and sequencing errors. V, D and J gene segments were assigned by aligning CDR3 sequences to IMGT reference sequences. Each retained sequence needed at least a six-nucleotide match to both a V gene segment and a J gene segment. A rearrangement was called productive if the CDR3 had no stop codons and remained in frame with V and J, and every other rearrangement was called non-productive. CDR3 was defined by IMGT convention, running from the second conserved V-encoded cysteine to the conserved J-encoded phenylalanine. The earlier analysis of some 600 of the donors excluded sequences that lacked an unambiguous match to a single V gene segment. An earlier analysis of fewer than 750 of the donors classified V segments as functional when productive rearrangements were above 56.7% and as segregating when the standard deviation between donors was above 5%. A statistical classification framework was built to diagnose cytomegalovirus status from the catalog of TCR beta chain sequences. A later analysis assigned V and J genes by comparing TCR nucleotide sequences with IMGT/GENE-DB human TR gene sequences. The TCRdist pipeline was used in a later analysis to assign CDR3 sequences and most-parsimonious VDJ recombination scenarios. A later analysis defined each TCR beta chain by its CDR3 amino acid sequence plus V-gene family, and excluded reads lacking a unique V-gene family. To address suspected cross-contamination and a sequencing artifact, a later analysis removed 592 highly shared, low-generation-probability nucleotide sequences. A later analysis calculated a clonal expansion index for each public chain from normalized within-repertoire ranks of inferred template counts. In a later analysis, generation probabilities were computed with a VDJ recombination model fitted to out-of-frame rearrangements, and the resulting probabilities were checked against IGoR. In a later analysis, hypergeometric tests were used to score TCR-TCR, TCR-HLA and TCR-CMV co-occurrence, with a repertoire-size bias correction applied to TCR pairs. A later analysis estimated false discovery rates by permuting HLA or CMV assignments 20 times. In a later analysis, co-occurring TCRs were grouped with DBSCAN, and TCRdist sequence similarity was added when clustering was performed within HLA-allele-positive subsets. For co-occurrence clustering, repertoires with fewer than 30,000 or more than 120,000 public chains were excluded, along with a handful of repertoires with anomalous nucleotide sharing. In its TCRdb copy, this immuneACCESS table keeps in-frame sequences only and misses some clones. Where compared with another copy, unresolved V genes explain less than half of these, and the others have no known cause. V and J calls and clone size are given by that table; D and trimming were obtained from the DNA. Per the sample table, the count is roughly 120,000 clones. Around 3.6% of the sample is held by the ten biggest clonotypes.

The cohort consisted of 666 healthy bone marrow donors. At the time of sampling, all cohort members were nominally healthy, though unrecorded immune exposures were likely present. The donor was CMV seronegative and was included in the group of around 320 seronegative cohort members. A peripheral blood sample was collected from each donor, and TCR beta sequencing was performed on peripheral blood mononuclear cells. The Qiagen DNeasy Blood Extraction Kit was used to extract genomic DNA from the blood cell samples. At the junction V is shortened by 4 bases and J by 5 bases; bases outside the gene matches: 7. The CDR3 runs 15 residues from the cysteine to the phenylalanine. The sequence is cut down to CDR3 DNA, 45 bases in frame from base 1. Based on the germline V gene, the CDR1 and CDR2 sequences are ENHRY and SYGVKD.

What was sequenced was PBMCs. This TCR came from a man between 18 and 35 years old in good health and CMV-seronegative. The sequence joins TRBV10-3 to TRBJ1-5; 8 central bases correspond to TRBD1. The DNA sequence is TGTGCCATCAGTGCCGACAGGGGATGGGATCAGCCCCAGCATTTT. The encoded protein is CAISADRGWDQPQHF.